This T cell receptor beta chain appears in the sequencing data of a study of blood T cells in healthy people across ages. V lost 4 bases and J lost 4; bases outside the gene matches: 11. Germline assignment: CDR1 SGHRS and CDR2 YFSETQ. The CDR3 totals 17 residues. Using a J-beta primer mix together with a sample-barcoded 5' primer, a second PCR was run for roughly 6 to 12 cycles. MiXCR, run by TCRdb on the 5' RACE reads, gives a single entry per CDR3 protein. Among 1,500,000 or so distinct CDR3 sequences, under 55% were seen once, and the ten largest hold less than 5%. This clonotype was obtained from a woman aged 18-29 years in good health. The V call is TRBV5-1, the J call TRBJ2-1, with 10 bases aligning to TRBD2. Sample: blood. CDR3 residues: CASSQRGASGGYNEQFF. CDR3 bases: TGCGCCAGCAGCCAACGAGGGGCTAGCGGGGGTTACAATGAGCAGTTCTTC. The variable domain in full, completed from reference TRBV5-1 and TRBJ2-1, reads KAGVTQTPRYLIKTRGQQVTLSCSPISGHRSVSWYQQTPGQGLQFLFEYFSETQRNKGNFPGRFSGRQFSNSRSEMNVSTLELGDSALYLCASSQRGASGGYNEQFFGPGTRLTVL.